Below are 5 T cell receptor beta chains sequenced from a single sample in a study of T cells in Graves' hyperthyroidism and ophthalmopathy. Amplified TCR beta CDR3 regions came from RNA transcripts. During a first-round RT-PCR of the TCR CDR3, the HTBI primer set was used. Each CDR3 protein gets one entry after TCRdb re-called the multiplex PCR reads with MiXCR. Of 300,000 to 450,000 distinct CDR3 sequences in the sample, about 15% are singletons; the top ten hold approximately 30%. Sequenced sample: blood. The receptor set was obtained from a woman aged 30 to 39 with Graves' hyperthyroidism.

This clonotype appeared a few times. The chain links TRBV11-2 to TRBJ2-7; 11 nucleotides line up with TRBD2. The CDR3 loop spans 16 amino acids. From germline, CDR1 is SGHAT and CDR2 FQNNGV. Trimming took 4 bases from V and 4 from J; bases not matched to a gene: 9. CDR3 loop: CASSSFTSGRLYEQYF. CDR3 nucleotide sequence: TGTGCCAGCAGCTCCTTCACTAGCGGGAGACTATACGAGCAGTACTTC.

The chain recombines TRBV5-8 with TRBJ1-4; tentative D call: TRBD1 (6 bases). Trimming stripped 0 bases from V and 4 bases from J, with 7 bases between. Germline loops: CDR1 SGHTS, CDR2 YDEGEE. The CDR3 covers 14 residues. The DNA for the CDR3 is TGTGCCAGCAGCTTGGTACAGGGTAATGAAAAACTGTTTTTT. Encoded protein: CASSLVQGNEKLFF.

The chain links TRBV5-5 to TRBJ2-7; D is ambiguous. Trimming shortened V by 1 base and J by 2 bases, and 7 bases separated the two germline ends. The CDR3 runs to 13 residues. Germline CDR1 SGHKS, CDR2 YYEKEE (reference sequence). In DNA, the CDR3 is TGTGCCAGCAGCTTGCATATTACCTACGAGCAGTACTTC. Translated: CASSLHITYEQYF.

The rearrangement links TRBV28 to TRBJ1-5; perhaps TRBD1 as D (5 bases). The CDR3 runs to 14 residues. The V end lost 5 bases, the J end lost 6 bases, and 14 bases lay between the germline ends. CDR1 is MDHEN and CDR2 is SYDVKM in the germline V gene. CDR3 loop: CASSTGTLGQPQHF. The CDR3 DNA follows: TGTGCCAGCAGTACTGGGACCTTAGGTCAGCCCCAGCATTTT.

This clonotype showed up many times. The CDR3 loop reads CRAAQREIIQYF. The CDR3 DNA follows: TGCAGGGCGGCCCAGCGGGAGATCATTCAGTACTTC. This chain uses TRBV20-1 with TRBJ2-4; 8 nucleotides match TRBD2. Germline lookup yields CDR1 DFQATT and CDR2 SNEGSKA (reference sequence). CDR3 size: 12 residues.